A single sample gave rise to the 22 T cell receptor beta chains below, sequenced in a study of blood T cell repertoires in COVID-19. Here immunoSEQ multiplex PCR was the method, and the copy in TCRdb shows in-frame clones only, minus some. The sample holds a few hundred thousand clones, 85% seen once. Sequenced sample: peripheral blood. All receptors come from a woman aged 18-29 years with acute or convalescent COVID-19.

The chain is built from TRBV9 and TRBJ1-2; D perhaps matches TRBD1 (6 bases). This CDR3 region has 13 residues. Trimming pared 0 bases from V and 8 bases from J, leaving 11 bases between. CDR1 SGDLS and CDR2 YYNGEE come from the germline V gene. The DNA of the CDR3 is TGTGCCAGCAGCGTAGGCGACAGGCACGGCTACACCTTC. It encodes CASSVGDRHGYTF.

This chain links TRBV28 with TRBJ1-5; weak D call: TRBD1 (5 bases). Germline V gene sequence: CDR1 MDHEN, CDR2 SYDVKM. The CDR3 sequence is 14 residues long. Trimming pared 2 bases from V and 6 bases from J, leaving 11 bases between. CDR3 nucleotide sequence: TGTGCCAGCAGTTTACCTACAGGTGGTCAGCCCCAGCATTTT. Translation gives CASSLPTGGQPQHF.

The chain recombines TRBV29-1 with TRBJ2-5, with 8 bases identical to TRBD2. The J segment lost 2 bases and the V segment lost 5 bases, leaving 7 bases of the junction unmatched. Per germline, CDR1 SQVTM and CDR2 ANQGSEA. The CDR3 consists of 14 residues. CDR3 nucleotides: TGCAGCGTTACCGGGGGGGCCCAACAAGAGACCCAGTACTTC. This gives the protein CSVTGGAQQETQYF. The full variable domain, in which reference TRBV29-1 and TRBJ2-5 provide the parts outside the CDR3, is SAVISQKPSRDICQRGTSLTIQCQVDSQVTMMFWYRQQPGQSLTLIATANQGSEATYESGFVIDKFPISRPNLTFSTLTVSNMSPEDSSIYLCSVTGGAQQETQYFGPGTRLLVL.

This clone was picked up one time. The CDR3 sequence: CASSQVPWHNEKLFF. In DNA, the CDR3 is TGCGCCAGCAGCCAAGTCCCGTGGCATAATGAAAAACTGTTTTTT. J is TRBJ1-4 and V is TRBV4-1; the D is unclear. This CDR3 contains 15 residues. V gave up 1 base and J gave up 4 bases, with 10 bases separating them. Germline V CDR1 and CDR2: MGHRA, YSYEKL.

CDR3: CASSSLPGQGAYEQYF. CDR3 nucleotides: TGTGCCAGCAGTTCCTTACCGGGACAGGGGGCCTACGAGCAGTACTTC. The chain has TRBV6-5 and TRBJ2-7; TRBD1 agrees at 11 bases. J gave up 2 bases and V 4 bases, and 7 bases lay outside the gene matches. Germline-derived CDR1 and CDR2 are MNHEY and SVGAGI. This CDR3 contains 16 residues.

This chain connects TRBV19 to TRBJ1-2, with D perhaps matching TRBD1 (6 bases). The CDR3 contains 12 residues. The V gene lost 9 bases and the J gene lost 1 base, with 9 bases spanning the gap. Germline values: CDR1 LNHDA, CDR2 SQIVND (reference sequence). CDR3 residues: CASQGLNYGYTF. In DNA form, the CDR3 reads TGTGCCAGCCAGGGGCTTAACTATGGCTACACCTTC.

This clone was counted many times. V usage is TRBV5-4 and J usage is TRBJ1-6; no clear D. V lost 3 bases to trimming and J lost 9 bases, with 16 bases between them. CDR1 is SGHNT and CDR2 is YYREEE in the germline V gene (reference sequence). CDR3 length: 15 amino acids. The CDR3 protein is CASSSVGSEGSPLHF. CDR3 DNA sequence: TGTGCCAGCAGCTCGGTCGGGTCGGAGGGTTCACCCCTCCACTTT.

The chain carries TRBV19 and TRBJ1-5, with TRBD1 as a possible D gene (5 bases). This CDR3 comprises 15 residues. Germline-derived CDR1 and CDR2 are LNHDA and SQIVND (reference sequence). Trimming pared 0 bases from V and 2 bases from J, leaving 8 bases between. In DNA form, the CDR3 reads TGTGCCAGTAGTATAGACACGGGGGGCAATCAGCCCCAGCATTTT. Translation: CASSIDTGGNQPQHF.

This chain connects TRBV3-1 (or the pseudogene TRBV3-2) to TRBJ1-2; D might be TRBD1 (6 bases). Trimming took 4 bases from V and 5 from J, leaving 14 bases between them. The CDR3 spans 14 residues. Germline V CDR1 and CDR2: LGHDT, YNNKEL (reference sequence). The CDR3: CASSPSRTAYGYTF. The CDR3 DNA sequence: TGTGCCAGCAGCCCTTCCCGGACAGCTTATGGCTACACCTTC.

This chain connects TRBV3-1 (or the pseudogene TRBV3-2) to TRBJ2-1; D is possibly TRBD2 (6 bases). The CDR3 sequence is 15 residues long. Trimming cost V 4 bases and J 4 bases, with 14 bases left between them. Germline lookup yields CDR1 LGHDT and CDR2 YNNKEL (reference sequence). Here the CDR3 reads CASSRFGTLYNEQFF. In DNA form, the CDR3 reads TGTGCCAGCAGCCGGTTCGGGACTCTTTACAATGAGCAGTTCTTC.

This clone was found once. The rearrangement links TRBV10-3 to TRBJ1-2; possible D gene TRBD1, 6 bases. There are 13 residues in the CDR3. Germline values: CDR1 ENHRY, CDR2 SYGVKD. With 10 bases removed from V and 1 base from J, the gap between germline ends came to 13 bases. The CDR3 DNA reads TGTGCCACCCAGACAGGTGGTAACTATGGCTACACCTTC. Its translation: CATQTGGNYGYTF.

The chain links TRBV11-2 to TRBJ2-7; D is uncertain. CDR3 length equals 13 residues. Germline CDR1 reads SGHAT; CDR2 reads FQNNGV. V lost 0 bases and J lost 2, with 5 bases in between. The DNA of the CDR3 is TGTGCCAGCAGCTTAGAGGAGCCCTACGAGCAGTACTTC. Translation: CASSLEEPYEQYF.

This chain links TRBV5-6 with TRBJ1-4, with TRBD1 matching 7 bases. The germline gives CDR1 SGHDT, CDR2 YYEEEE. The CDR3 totals 15 residues. The trim removed 4 bases at V and 5 bases at J, leaving 8 bases unmatched. The CDR3 region has the DNA TGTGCCAGCAGCGCCCGGACAGGCGCAAATGAAAAACTGTTTTTT. This codes for CASSARTGANEKLFF.

This chain joins TRBV19 and TRBJ2-7; D is possibly TRBD1 (5 bases). CDR3 size: 13 residues. The germline gives CDR1 LNHDA, CDR2 SQIVND (reference sequence). V lost 3 bases and J 2 bases, leaving 8 bases between the germline ends. CDR3 amino acids: CASSIGHPYEQYF. The CDR3, as DNA: TGTGCCAGTAGTATCGGACACCCCTACGAGCAGTACTTC.

This chain uses TRBV19 with TRBJ2-7, with 9 bases aligning to TRBD1. Germline V gene data show CDR1 as LNHDA and CDR2 as SQIVND (reference sequence). The CDR3 is made up of 14 amino acids. J gave up 2 bases and V 6 bases, and 5 bases lay outside the gene matches. The CDR3 region is CASRTGQGAYEQYF. The CDR3 nucleotides read TGTGCCAGTAGAACGGGACAGGGAGCCTACGAGCAGTACTTC.

The chain uses TRBV19 and TRBJ2-1, with 9 bases identical to TRBD1. CDR1 and CDR2 from the germline V gene are LNHDA and SQIVND (reference sequence). With 6 bases clipped from V and 10 bases from J, the junction kept 10 bases outside the gene matches. The CDR3 contains 14 residues. The CDR3 reads CASRPGQGILEQFF. CDR3 nucleotides: TGTGCCAGTAGACCGGGACAGGGAATACTCGAGCAGTTCTTC.

This clone was seen a handful of times. The chain carries TRBV7-9 and TRBJ1-5, with D unclear. The CDR3 has 14 residues. Germline V CDR1 and CDR2: SEHNR, FQNEAQ (reference sequence). V dropped 3 bases and J dropped 2 bases, with 8 bases sitting between them. This chain's CDR3 is CASSFSGRNQPQHF. The CDR3 bases are TGTGCCAGCAGCTTCTCCGGTCGCAATCAGCCCCAGCATTTT.

The chain is built from TRBV7-3 and TRBJ1-2, with D possibly being TRBD1 (5 bases). Germline V gives CDR1 SGHTA, CDR2 FQGTGA. The V end was cut by 4 bases, the J end by 7 bases, with 13 bases between. CDR3 length equals 13 residues. The CDR3 reads CASSSAGGGGYTF. The CDR3 DNA reads as TGTGCCAGCAGCTCCGCGGGGGGTGGTGGCTACACCTTC.

The rearrangement links TRBV6-6 to TRBJ2-5, with D possibly TRBD2 on 5 matching bases. Looked up from germline, CDR1 is MNHNY and CDR2 is SVGAGI (reference sequence). The V end was cut by 5 bases, the J end by 3 bases, with 13 bases between. This CDR3 comprises 14 residues. The DNA for the CDR3 is TGTGCCAGCAGTCCAGTAACGGGAAAAGAGACCCAGTACTTC. It encodes CASSPVTGKETQYF.

The V call is TRBV24-1, the J call TRBJ2-3, with 16 positions matching TRBD2. With V trimmed by 9 bases and J by 6 bases, 8 bases remained unmatched. There are 16 residues in the CDR3. Germline V CDR1 and CDR2: KGHDR, SFDVKD. CDR3 sequence: CATAGTSGGAGDTQYF. The CDR3 coding sequence is TGTGCCACCGCCGGGACTAGCGGGGGGGCCGGGGATACGCAGTATTTT.

The rearrangement joins TRBV11-3 to TRBJ2-2; possibly TRBD2 for D (5 bases). Looked up from germline, CDR1 is SGHNT and CDR2 is YENEEA. V shed 5 bases and J shed 6 bases, with 13 bases lying between them. The CDR3 length is 14 residues. CDR3 region: CASSRPGYAGELFF. CDR3 bases: TGTGCCAGCAGCCGGCCGGGGTACGCCGGGGAGCTGTTTTTT.

The chain combines TRBV5-1 with TRBJ2-5, with a weak D call TRBD1 (6 bases). The length of the CDR3 is 15 residues. Germline V lookup: CDR1 SGHRS, CDR2 YFSETQ. Trimming removed 4 bases at V and 2 bases at J, with 15 bases between. CDR3 in amino acids: CASSLIGQKQETQYF. The CDR3 coding sequence is TGCGCCAGCAGCCTAATAGGACAGAAACAAGAGACCCAGTACTTC. Combining the CDR3 with reference TRBV5-1 and TRBJ2-5 gives the whole variable domain KAGVTQTPRYLIKTRGQQVTLSCSPISGHRSVSWYQQTPGQGLQFLFEYFSETQRNKGNFPGRFSGRQFSNSRSEMNVSTLELGDSALYLCASSLIGQKQETQYFGPGTRLLVL.